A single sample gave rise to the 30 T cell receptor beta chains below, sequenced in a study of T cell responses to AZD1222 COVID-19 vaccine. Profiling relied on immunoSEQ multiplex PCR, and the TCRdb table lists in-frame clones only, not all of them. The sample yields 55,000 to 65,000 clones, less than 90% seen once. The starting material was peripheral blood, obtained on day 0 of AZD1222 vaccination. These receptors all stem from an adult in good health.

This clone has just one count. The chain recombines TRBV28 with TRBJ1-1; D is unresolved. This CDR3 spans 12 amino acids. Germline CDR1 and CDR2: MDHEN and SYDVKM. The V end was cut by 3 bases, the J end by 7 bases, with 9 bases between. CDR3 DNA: TGTGCCAGCAGTTTTGGAGCTCATGAAGCTTTCTTT. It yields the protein CASSFGAHEAFF.

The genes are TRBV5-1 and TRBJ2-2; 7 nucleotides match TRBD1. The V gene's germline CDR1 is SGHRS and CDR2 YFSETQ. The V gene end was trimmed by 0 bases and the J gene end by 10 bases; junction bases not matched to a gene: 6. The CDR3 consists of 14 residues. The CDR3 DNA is TGCGCCAGCAGCTTGGATCGGACAGGCTTGGAGCTGTTTTTT. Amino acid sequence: CASSLDRTGLELFF.

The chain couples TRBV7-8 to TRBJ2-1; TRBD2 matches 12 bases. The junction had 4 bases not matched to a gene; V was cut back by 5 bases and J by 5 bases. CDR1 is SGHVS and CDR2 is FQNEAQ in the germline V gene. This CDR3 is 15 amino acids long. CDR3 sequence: CASSRRTSGDNEQFF. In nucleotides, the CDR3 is TGTGCCAGCAGCCGACGGACTAGCGGGGACAATGAGCAGTTCTTC.

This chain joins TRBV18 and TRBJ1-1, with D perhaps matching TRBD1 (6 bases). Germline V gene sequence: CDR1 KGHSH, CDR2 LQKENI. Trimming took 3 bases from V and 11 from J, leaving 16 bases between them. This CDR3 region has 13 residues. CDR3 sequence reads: CASSPEDSPWAFF. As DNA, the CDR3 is TGTGCCAGCTCACCGGAGGACAGCCCGTGGGCTTTCTTT.

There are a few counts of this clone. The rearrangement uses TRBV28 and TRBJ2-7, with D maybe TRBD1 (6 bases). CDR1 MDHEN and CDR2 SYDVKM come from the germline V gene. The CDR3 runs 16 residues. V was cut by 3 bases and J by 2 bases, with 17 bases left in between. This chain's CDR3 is CASSLDTGRLAYEQYF. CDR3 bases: TGTGCCAGCAGTTTGGATACAGGGAGATTGGCCTACGAGCAGTACTTC.

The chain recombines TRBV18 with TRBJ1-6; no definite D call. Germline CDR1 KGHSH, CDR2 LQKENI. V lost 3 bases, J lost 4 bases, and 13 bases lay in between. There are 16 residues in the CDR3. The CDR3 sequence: CASSPPNLGYNSPLHF. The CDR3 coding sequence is TGTGCCAGCTCACCCCCGAATTTGGGATATAATTCACCCCTCCACTTT.

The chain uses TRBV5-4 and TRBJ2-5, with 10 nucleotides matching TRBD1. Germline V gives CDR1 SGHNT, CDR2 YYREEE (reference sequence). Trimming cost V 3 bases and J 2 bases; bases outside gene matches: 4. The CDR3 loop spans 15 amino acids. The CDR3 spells CASSSDRGPQETQYF. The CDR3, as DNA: TGTGCCAGCAGCTCTGACAGGGGGCCTCAAGAGACCCAGTACTTC.

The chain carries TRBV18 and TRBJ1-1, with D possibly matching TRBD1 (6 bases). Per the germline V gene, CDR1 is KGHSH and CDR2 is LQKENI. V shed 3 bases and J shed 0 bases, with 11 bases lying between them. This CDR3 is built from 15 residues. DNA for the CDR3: TGTGCCAGCTCACCGCCTGGACAGATGAACACTGAAGCTTTCTTT. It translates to CASSPPGQMNTEAFF.

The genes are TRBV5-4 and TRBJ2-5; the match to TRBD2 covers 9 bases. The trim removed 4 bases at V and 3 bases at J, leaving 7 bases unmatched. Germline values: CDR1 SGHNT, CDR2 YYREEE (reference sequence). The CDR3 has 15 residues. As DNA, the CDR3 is TGTGCCAGCAGCCCCCCCGCTAGCGGGGAAGAGACCCAGTACTTC. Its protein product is CASSPPASGEETQYF. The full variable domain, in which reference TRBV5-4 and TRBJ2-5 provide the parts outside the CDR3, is ETGVTQSPTHLIKTRGQQVTLRCSSQSGHNTVSWYQQALGQGPQFIFQYYREEENGRGNFPPRFSGLQFPNYSSELNVNALELDDSALYLCASSPPASGEETQYFGPGTRLLVL.

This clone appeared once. The DNA for the CDR3 is TGTGCCAGCAGCCAGGTCATCGGGAACACTGAAGCTTTCTTT. Translating it yields CASSQVIGNTEAFF. This rearrangement joins TRBV3-1 (or the pseudogene TRBV3-2) to TRBJ1-1; D is uncertain. The CDR3 is 14 amino acids. The germline V gene encodes CDR1 LGHDT and CDR2 YNNKEL (reference sequence). V gave up 3 bases and J gave up 1 base, with 9 bases separating them.

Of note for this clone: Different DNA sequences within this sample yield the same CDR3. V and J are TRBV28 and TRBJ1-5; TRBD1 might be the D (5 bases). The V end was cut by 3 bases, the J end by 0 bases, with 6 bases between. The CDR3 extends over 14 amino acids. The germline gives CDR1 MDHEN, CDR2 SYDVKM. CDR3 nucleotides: TGTGCCAGCAGTTTGGGGGGTAGCAATCAGCCCCAGCATTTT. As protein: CASSLGGSNQPQHF.

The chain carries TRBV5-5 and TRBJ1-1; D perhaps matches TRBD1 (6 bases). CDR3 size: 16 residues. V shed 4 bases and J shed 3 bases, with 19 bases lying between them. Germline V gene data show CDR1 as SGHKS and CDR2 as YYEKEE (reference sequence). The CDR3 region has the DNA TGTGCCAGCAGCGCCCGGGGGGGCGCGACGGACACTGAAGCTTTCTTT. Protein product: CASSARGGATDTEAFF.

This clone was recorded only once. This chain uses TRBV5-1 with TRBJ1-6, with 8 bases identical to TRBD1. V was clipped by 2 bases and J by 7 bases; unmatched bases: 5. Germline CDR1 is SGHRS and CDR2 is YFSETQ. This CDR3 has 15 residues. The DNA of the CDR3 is TGCGCCAGCAGCTTATCACAGGGGGGGAATTCACCCCTCCACTTT. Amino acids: CASSLSQGGNSPLHF. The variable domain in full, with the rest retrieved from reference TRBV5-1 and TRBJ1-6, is KAGVTQTPRYLIKTRGQQVTLSCSPISGHRSVSWYQQTPGQGLQFLFEYFSETQRNKGNFPGRFSGRQFSNSRSEMNVSTLELGDSALYLCASSLSQGGNSPLHFGNGTRLTVT.

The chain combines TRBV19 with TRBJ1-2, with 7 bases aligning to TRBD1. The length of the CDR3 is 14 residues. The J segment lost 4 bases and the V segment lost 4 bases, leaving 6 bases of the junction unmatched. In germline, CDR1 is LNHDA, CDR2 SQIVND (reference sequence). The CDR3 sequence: CASSRGQVRYGYTF. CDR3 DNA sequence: TGTGCCAGTAGTAGAGGACAGGTTCGCTATGGCTACACCTTC.

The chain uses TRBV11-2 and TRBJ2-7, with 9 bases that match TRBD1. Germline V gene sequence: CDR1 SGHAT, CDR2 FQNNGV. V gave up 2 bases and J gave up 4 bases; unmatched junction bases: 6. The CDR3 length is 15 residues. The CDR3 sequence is CASSLNTGGYYEQYF. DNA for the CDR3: TGTGCCAGCAGCTTAAATACAGGGGGCTATTACGAGCAGTACTTC.

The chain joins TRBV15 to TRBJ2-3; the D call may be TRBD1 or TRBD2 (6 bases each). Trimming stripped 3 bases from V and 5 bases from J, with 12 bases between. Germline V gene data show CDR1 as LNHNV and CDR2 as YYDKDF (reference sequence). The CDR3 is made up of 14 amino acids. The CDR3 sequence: CATSSRGAGDTQYF. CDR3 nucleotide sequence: TGTGCCACCAGCAGTAGGGGGGCCGGAGATACGCAGTATTTT.

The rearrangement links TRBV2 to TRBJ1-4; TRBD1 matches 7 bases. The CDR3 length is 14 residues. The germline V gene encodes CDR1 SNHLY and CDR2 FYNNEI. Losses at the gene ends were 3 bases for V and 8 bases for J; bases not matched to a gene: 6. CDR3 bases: TGTGCCAGCAGTGAGACAGGGAGGGAGGAAAAACTGTTTTTT. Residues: CASSETGREEKLFF.

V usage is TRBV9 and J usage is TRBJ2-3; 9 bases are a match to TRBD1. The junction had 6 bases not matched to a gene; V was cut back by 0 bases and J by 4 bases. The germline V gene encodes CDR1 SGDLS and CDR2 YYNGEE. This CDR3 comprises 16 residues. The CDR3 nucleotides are TGTGCCAGCAGCGTAGATCGGACAGGGGTGGCAGATACGCAGTATTTT. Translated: CASSVDRTGVADTQYF.

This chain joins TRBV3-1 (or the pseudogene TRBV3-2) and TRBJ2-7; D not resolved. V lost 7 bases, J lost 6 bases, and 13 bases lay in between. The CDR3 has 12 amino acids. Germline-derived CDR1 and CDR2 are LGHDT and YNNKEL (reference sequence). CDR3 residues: CASTSVWGEQYF. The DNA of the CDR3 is TGTGCCAGCACCTCAGTCTGGGGCGAGCAGTACTTC.

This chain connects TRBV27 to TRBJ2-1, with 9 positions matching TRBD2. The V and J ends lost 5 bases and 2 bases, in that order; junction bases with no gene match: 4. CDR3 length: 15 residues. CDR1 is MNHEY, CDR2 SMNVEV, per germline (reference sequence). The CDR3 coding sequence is TGTGCCAGCAGTCGAAGCGGGGGGACCTACAATGAGCAGTTCTTC. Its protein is CASSRSGGTYNEQFF.

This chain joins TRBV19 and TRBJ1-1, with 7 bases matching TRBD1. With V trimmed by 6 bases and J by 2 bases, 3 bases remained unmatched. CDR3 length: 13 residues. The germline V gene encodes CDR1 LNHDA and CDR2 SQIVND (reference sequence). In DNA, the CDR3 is TGTGCCAGTAGAGGGACAGCTAACACTGAAGCTTTCTTT. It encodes CASRGTANTEAFF.

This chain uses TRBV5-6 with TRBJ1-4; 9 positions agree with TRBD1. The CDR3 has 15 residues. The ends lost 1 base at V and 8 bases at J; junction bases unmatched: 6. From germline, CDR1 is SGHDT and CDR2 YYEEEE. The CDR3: CASSLLGQGDEKLFF. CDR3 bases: TGTGCCAGCAGCTTGTTGGGACAGGGTGACGAAAAACTGTTTTTT.

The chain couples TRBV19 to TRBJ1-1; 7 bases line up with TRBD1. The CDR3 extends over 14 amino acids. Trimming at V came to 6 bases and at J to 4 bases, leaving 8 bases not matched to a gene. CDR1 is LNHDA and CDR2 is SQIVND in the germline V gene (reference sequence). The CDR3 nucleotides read TGTGCCAGTAGGGACTCACAGGGGAGCACTGAAGCTTTCTTT. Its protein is CASRDSQGSTEAFF.

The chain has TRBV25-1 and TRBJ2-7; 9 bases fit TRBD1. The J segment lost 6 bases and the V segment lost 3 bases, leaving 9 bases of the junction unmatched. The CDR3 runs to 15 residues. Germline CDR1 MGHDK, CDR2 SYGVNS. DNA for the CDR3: TGTGCCAGCAGTGATCTGACCGGGACAGGGTCCGAGCAGTACTTC. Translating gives CASSDLTGTGSEQYF.

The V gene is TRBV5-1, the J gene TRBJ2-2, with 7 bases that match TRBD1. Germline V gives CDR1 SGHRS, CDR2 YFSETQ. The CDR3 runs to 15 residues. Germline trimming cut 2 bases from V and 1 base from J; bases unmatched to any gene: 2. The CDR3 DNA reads TGCGCCAGCAGCTTAAACAGGGGGAACACCGGGGAGCTGTTTTTT. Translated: CASSLNRGNTGELFF.

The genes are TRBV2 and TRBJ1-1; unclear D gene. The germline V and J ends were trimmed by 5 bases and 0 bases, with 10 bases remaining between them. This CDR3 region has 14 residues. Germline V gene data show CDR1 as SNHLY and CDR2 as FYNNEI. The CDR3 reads CASSRRGVNTEAFF. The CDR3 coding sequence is TGTGCCAGCAGTAGACGGGGAGTGAACACTGAAGCTTTCTTT.

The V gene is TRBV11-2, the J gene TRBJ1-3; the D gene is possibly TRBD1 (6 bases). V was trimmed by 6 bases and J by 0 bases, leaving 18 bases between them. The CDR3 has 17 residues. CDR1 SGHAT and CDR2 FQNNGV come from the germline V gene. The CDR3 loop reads CASSRSAGGSSGNTIYF. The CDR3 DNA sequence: TGTGCCAGCAGTCGGTCAGCGGGGGGCAGCTCTGGAAACACCATATATTTT.

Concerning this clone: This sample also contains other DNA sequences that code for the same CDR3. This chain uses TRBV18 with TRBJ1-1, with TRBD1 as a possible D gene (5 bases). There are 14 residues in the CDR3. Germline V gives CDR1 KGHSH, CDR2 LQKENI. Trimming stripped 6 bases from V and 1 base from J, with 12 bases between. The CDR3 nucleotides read TGTGCCAGCTCGCCGACGGGGGGGAACACTGAAGCTTTCTTT. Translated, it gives CASSPTGGNTEAFF.

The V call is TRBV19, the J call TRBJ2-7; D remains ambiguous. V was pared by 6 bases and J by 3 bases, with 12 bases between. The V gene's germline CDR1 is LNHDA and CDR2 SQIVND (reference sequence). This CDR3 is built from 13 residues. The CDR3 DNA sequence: TGTGCCAGTAGCCCGAATTTCAACTACGAGCAGTACTTC. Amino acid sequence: CASSPNFNYEQYF.

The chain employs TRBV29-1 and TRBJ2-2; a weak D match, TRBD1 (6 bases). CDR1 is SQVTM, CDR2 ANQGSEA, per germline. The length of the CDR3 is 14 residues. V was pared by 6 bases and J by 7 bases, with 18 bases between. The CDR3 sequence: CSVRPRDTNGELFF. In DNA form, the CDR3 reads TGCAGCGTCCGCCCTCGGGACACGAACGGGGAGCTGTTTTTT.